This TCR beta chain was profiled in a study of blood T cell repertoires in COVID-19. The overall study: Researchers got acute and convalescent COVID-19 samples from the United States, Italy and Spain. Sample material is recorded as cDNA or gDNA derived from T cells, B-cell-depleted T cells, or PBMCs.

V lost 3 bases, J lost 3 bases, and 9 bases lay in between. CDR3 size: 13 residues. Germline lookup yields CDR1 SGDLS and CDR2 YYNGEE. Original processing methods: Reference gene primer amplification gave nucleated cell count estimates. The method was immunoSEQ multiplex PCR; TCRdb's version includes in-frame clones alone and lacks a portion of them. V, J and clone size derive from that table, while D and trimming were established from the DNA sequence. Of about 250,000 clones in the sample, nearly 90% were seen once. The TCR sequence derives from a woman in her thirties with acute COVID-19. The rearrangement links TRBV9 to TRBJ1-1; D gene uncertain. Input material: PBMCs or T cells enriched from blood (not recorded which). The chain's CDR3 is CASSDTGDTEAFF. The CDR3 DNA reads TGTGCCAGCAGCGACACCGGGGACACTGAAGCTTTCTTT.